This T cell receptor beta chain was documented in a study of shared clonotypes between healthy human individuals. Findings and caveats of the study: Several donors held around 5% of naive CD4 clonotypes in common.

About this clone: The antigen remains unidentified.

Germline-derived CDR1 and CDR2 are SGDLS and YYNGEE. CDR3 length equals 16 residues. The V end lost 4 bases, the J end lost 1 base, and 14 bases lay between the germline ends. Naive CD8 cells, CD45RO-negative and positively selected for CCR7, excluded terminally differentiated effector memory CD45RA+ cells. Over several immunoSEQ plates, each subset's genomic DNA was distributed in even portions. Each PCR replicate from the sorted subsets contained 150 to 200 ng DNA, which is some 32,000 T cell genomes. The table came from immunoSEQ multiplex PCR; TCRdb's copy has only in-frame clones and leaves some out. The sample lists roughly 2 million clones; approximately 94% were seen once.

The chain combines TRBV9 with TRBJ2-2; D is unclear. What was sequenced was naive CD8+ T cells sorted from blood. This sequence originates from a young man in good health. The chain's CDR3 is CASSTRPPGNTGELFF. CDR3 coding DNA: TGTGCCAGCAGCACTCGGCCCCCTGGGAACACCGGGGAGCTGTTTTTT.